Only a few counts were recorded for the clone carrying this T cell receptor beta chain. V gave up 4 bases and J gave up 3 bases, with 19 bases separating them. The CDR3 spans 16 residues. Germline V gene data show CDR1 as SGHTS and CDR2 as YDEGEE. The entry originates in a study of T cells in Graves' hyperthyroidism and ophthalmopathy. There were TCR beta CDR3 regions amplified from RNA transcripts. HTBI primers drove first-round RT-PCR of the TCR CDR3. TCRdb ran MiXCR on the multiplex PCR reads and lists one entry per CDR3 protein. The sample lists about 640,000 distinct CDR3 sequences, roughly 20% occurring once.

The V and J genes are TRBV5-8 and TRBJ1-1; possibly TRBD1 for D (6 bases). The receptor comes from a young man with Graves' ophthalmopathy. The sample was blood. The CDR3 loop is CASSLFSGEEYTEAFF. The DNA of the CDR3 is TGTGCCAGCAGCCTTTTCTCAGGGGAGGAGTACACTGAAGCTTTCTTT.